This record concerns one T cell receptor beta chain sequence. Its antigen is not identified. The CDR3 spans 11 residues. Trimming took 5 bases from V and 5 from J, leaving 3 bases between them. Germline-derived CDR1 and CDR2 are SEHNR and FQNEAQ (reference sequence). Sequencing used immunoSEQ multiplex PCR; TCRdb keeps in-frame clones, though not all of them. The table shows some 190,000 clones, with roughly 91% occurring only once. This specimen comes from a study of T cell responses to AZD1222 COVID-19 vaccine. Study-level points and caveats: Baseline seropositivity characterized only 5 to 7 AZD1222 recipients. Most donors were white British and more were female, and clonal diversity was possibly underestimated. None of the repertoires were sampled until the peak T cell response had passed. Unmutated variant regions are reportedly targeted by nearly half of spike-specific TCRs.

The chain employs TRBV7-9 and TRBJ1-4; D ambiguous. Specimen: peripheral blood, collected 28 days after the second AZD1222 dose. The sequence was collected from an adult who received the AZD1222 COVID-19 vaccine. CDR3 residues: CASSENEKLFF. The CDR3 region has the DNA TGTGCCAGCAGCGAAAATGAAAAACTGTTTTTT.